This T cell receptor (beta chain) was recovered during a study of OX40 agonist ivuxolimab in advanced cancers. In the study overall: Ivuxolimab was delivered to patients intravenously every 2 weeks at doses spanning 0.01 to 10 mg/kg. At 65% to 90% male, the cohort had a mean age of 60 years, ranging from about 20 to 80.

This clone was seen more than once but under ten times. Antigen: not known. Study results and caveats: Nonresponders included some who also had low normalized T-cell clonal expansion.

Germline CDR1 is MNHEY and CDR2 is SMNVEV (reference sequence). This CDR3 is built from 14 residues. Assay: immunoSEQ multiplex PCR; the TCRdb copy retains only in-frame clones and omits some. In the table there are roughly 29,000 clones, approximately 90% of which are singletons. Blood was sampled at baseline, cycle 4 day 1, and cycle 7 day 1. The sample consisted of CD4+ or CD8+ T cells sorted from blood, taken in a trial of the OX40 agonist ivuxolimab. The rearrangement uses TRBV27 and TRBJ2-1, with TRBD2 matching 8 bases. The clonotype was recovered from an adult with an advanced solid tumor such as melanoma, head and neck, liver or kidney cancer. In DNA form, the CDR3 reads TGTACGTCAGCGGGAGATGGTACATACAATGAGCAGTTCTTC. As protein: CTSAGDGTYNEQFF.